These 7 T cell receptor beta chains were all obtained from the same sample, sequenced in a study of blood T cells in healthy people across ages. A sample-barcoded 5' primer and a J-beta primer mix were used in a second PCR of roughly 7 to 12 cycles. One entry per CDR3 protein, called by TCRdb with MiXCR from the 5' RACE reads. The data contain about 1.4 million distinct CDR3 sequences, 59% of them singletons. Source material: blood. The receptors stem from a man younger than 30 in good health.

This clonotype has more than one count but fewer than ten. V is TRBV6-6 and J is TRBJ2-1, with D possibly matching TRBD1 (6 bases). V was trimmed by 5 bases and J by 7 bases, leaving 9 bases between them. The germline gives CDR1 MNHNY, CDR2 SVGAGI (reference sequence). The CDR3 sequence is 12 residues long. The chain's CDR3 is CASSTRGNEQFF. CDR3 in DNA: TGTGCCAGCAGTACCAGGGGTAATGAGCAGTTCTTC.

This chain links TRBV12-3 or TRBV12-4 with TRBJ1-6; tentatively, D is TRBD1 (6 bases). There are 15 residues in the CDR3. Trimming cost V 0 bases and J 9 bases, with 12 bases left between them. CDR3 nucleotides: TGTGCCAGCAGTTTAGCGGGGGCAATTGGTTCACCCCTCCACTTT. Residues: CASSLAGAIGSPLHF.

This clonotype was detected only a few times. The J gene is TRBJ2-5, the V gene TRBV4-3; D gene uncertain. The CDR3 is made up of 15 amino acids. Germline CDR1 LGHNA, CDR2 YSLEER. Trimming left V 0 bases short and J 4 bases short, with 12 bases between. The CDR3 bases are TGCGCCAGCAGCCAAGATCCCGCAATGAGAGAGACCCAGTACTTC. Translating gives CASSQDPAMRETQYF.

The chain uses TRBV29-1 and TRBJ2-1; D might be TRBD1 (6 bases). The J call may be in error: the DNA end matches TRBJ2-7 better. This CDR3 region has 16 residues. Germline V gene lookup returns CDR1 SQVTM and CDR2 ANQGSEA. DNA of the CDR3: TGCAGCGTTGAAGATCCAAGGCAGGGGCTCTACAATGAGCAGTACTTC. It specifies CSVEDPRQGLYNEQYF.

This clonotype has more than one count but fewer than ten. The V and J genes are TRBV4-1 and TRBJ2-1; the D gene is possibly TRBD2 (6 bases). Trimming shortened V by 1 base and J by 8 bases, and 15 bases separated the two germline ends. The CDR3 runs to 15 residues. From germline, CDR1 is MGHRA and CDR2 YSYEKL. This CDR3 reads CASSQGTRGFDEQFF. The CDR3 DNA sequence: TGCGCCAGCAGCCAAGGCACCCGGGGGTTCGATGAGCAGTTCTTC.

Note on this clonotype: A read error may produce the germline difference seen at one junction end. The chain recombines TRBV7-9 with TRBJ2-2; the D gene is possibly TRBD1 (5 bases). The length of the CDR3 is 12 residues. Germline V gene data show CDR1 as SEHNR and CDR2 as FQNEAQ (reference sequence). The CDR3: CAGSPGIGELFF. CDR3 bases: TGTGCCGGCAGTCCAGGGATCGGGGAGCTGTTTTTT.

This clonotype was seen more than once but under ten times. The gene calls are TRBV6-2 or TRBV6-3 and TRBJ2-1; 7 bases agree with TRBD2. CDR1 is MNHEY and CDR2 is SVGEGT in the germline V gene. The CDR3 totals 17 residues. V lost 0 bases, J lost 8 bases, and 13 bases stayed unmatched. CDR3 coding DNA: TGTGCCAGCAGTTACTCAGCCTCAGGAGCGGGAAAGGATGAGCAGTTCTTC. This codes for CASSYSASGAGKDEQFF.